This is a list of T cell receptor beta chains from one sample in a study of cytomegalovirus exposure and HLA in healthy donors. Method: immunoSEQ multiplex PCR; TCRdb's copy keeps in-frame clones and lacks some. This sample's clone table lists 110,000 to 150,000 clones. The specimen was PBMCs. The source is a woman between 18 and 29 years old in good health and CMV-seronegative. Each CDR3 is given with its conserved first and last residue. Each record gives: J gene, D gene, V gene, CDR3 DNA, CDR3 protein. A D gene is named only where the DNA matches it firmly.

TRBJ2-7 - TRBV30 TGTGCCTATCGAAAGCAGGGGGGTTACGAGCAGTACTTC CAYRKQGGYEQYF
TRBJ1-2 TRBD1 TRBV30 TGTGCCTGGAGTGTTAGGGGGCGCGGCACCTTC CAWSVRGRGTF
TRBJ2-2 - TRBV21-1 TGTGCCAGCAGAGGAGGGAGCACCGGGGAGCTGTTTTTT CASRGGSTGELFF
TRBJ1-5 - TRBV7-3 TGTGCCAGCAGCTTAAGGAACAACGGACAGAAGCATTTT CASSLRNNGQKHF
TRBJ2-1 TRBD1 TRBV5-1 TGCGCCAGCAGCTTGTATCTCGGACAGGGTACAAATGAGCAGTTCTTC CASSLYLGQGTNEQFF
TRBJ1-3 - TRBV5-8 TGTGCCAGCAGCTTGGGCCTGACAGAATCTGGAAACACCATATATTTT CASSLGLTESGNTIYF
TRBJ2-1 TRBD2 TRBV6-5 TGTGCCAGCAGGCTTTACCCCTCTAGCGGGAATGAGCAGTTCTTC CASRLYPSSGNEQFF
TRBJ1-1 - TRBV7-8 TGTGCCAGCAGCCTCCGGGGAGACACTGAAGCTTTCTTT CASSLRGDTEAFF
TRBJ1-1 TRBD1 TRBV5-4 TGTGCCAGCAGCGGGCCGCCAGGGGGTACTGAAGCTTTCTTT CASSGPPGGTEAFF
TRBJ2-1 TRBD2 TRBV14 TGTGCCAGCAGCCAAGAAATGGCGGGAGAGTTCTTC CASSQEMAGEFF
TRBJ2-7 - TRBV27 TGTGCCAGCAGTTTCTTCGGCGAGCAGTACTTC CASSFFGEQYF
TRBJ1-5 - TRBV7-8 TGTGCCAGCAGCTTAAACCGGGGTGAGCCCCAGCATTTT CASSLNRGEPQHF
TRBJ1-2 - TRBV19 TGTGCCAGTCAAAGGCGCCAGCGGGGGCAAAACTATGGCTACACCTTC CASQRRQRGQNYGYTF
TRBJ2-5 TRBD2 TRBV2 TGTGCCAGCAGTCCTGGGAGGGCCAGTGAGACCCAGTACTTC CASSPGRASETQYF
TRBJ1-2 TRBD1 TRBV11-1 TGTGCCAGCACCGGGACAGGGTTTTCCGGCTACACCTTC CASTGTGFSGYTF
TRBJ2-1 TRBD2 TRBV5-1 TGCGCCAGCAGCTTGTCGGGAGGGGGGCTTGAGCAGTTCTTC CASSLSGGGLEQFF
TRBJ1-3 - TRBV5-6 TGTGCCAGCAACCAACAGGGCCCTAACACCATATATTTT CASNQQGPNTIYF
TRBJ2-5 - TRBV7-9 TGTGCCAGCAGCTCACCCTTAACAGGGTCCGAAGAGACCCAGTACTTC CASSSPLTGSEETQYF
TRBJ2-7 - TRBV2 TGTGCCAGCACCAACCTGCGCATCTCCCCCGAGCAGTACTTC CASTNLRISPEQYF
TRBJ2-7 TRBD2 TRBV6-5 TGTGCCAGCAGTTACTCGGGCGGGAGTAGACCCTACGAGCAGTACTTC CASSYSGGSRPYEQYF
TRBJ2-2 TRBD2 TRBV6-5 TGTGCCAGCAGTTACTCGATAGAAACTAGCGGCGGGGAGCTGTCTTTT CASSYSIETSGGELSF
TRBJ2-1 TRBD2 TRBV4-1 TGCGCCAGCAGCCCGGGACTAGCGGGAAGGAGCTCCTACAATGAGCAGTTCTTC CASSPGLAGRSSYNEQFF